The rows below give T cell receptor beta chains drawn from one sample of a study of circulating tumor DNA in untreated peripheral T-cell lymphoma. Clones were sequenced by immunoSEQ multiplex PCR, and TCRdb holds only the in-frame ones, with some missing. The table has about 2,000 clones, more than 85% seen once; the top ten hold 20% to 30%. Sequencing was performed on cell-free DNA from blood serum. The receptors come from a human donor with peripheral T-cell lymphoma. CDR3s include the opening cysteine and the closing phenylalanine or tryptophan. The D gene is left open where the match is weak. The size field is filled for only some rows; it gives once, few, many or a size class.

d_call j_call v_call clone_size cdr3_nt cdr3_aa
. TRBJ1-1 TRBV7-2 . TGTGCCAGCAGTCAACAGGGCCGGGATGAAGCTTTCTTT CASSQQGRDEAFF
. TRBJ1-2 TRBV5-1 . TGCGCCAGCAGCCCTATGGAGAACTATGGCTACACCTTC CASSPMENYGYTF
. TRBJ2-7 TRBV19 . TGTGCCAGTAGTACCCCCCGCTCCTACGAGCAGTACTTC CASSTPRSYEQYF
. TRBJ1-1 TRBV29-1 once TGCAGCGTCCCCAGGGGAGAAACTGAAGCTTTCTTT CSVPRGETEAFF
TRBD1 TRBJ1-1 TRBV25-1 . TGTGCCAGCAGTGAATTGACAGGGAAGGACACTGAAGCTTTCTTT CASSELTGKDTEAFF
. TRBJ1-5 TRBV2 . TGTGCCAGCGGTGGAGGTAGCAATCAGCCCCAGCATTTT CASGGGSNQPQHF
. TRBJ1-2 TRBV29-1 . TGCAGCGTTCTAATGTGGGCAGGCGATGGCTACACCTTC CSVLMWAGDGYTF
. TRBJ1-1 TRBV30 . TGTGCCTGGGACAGAGCCGGGGACACTGAAGCTTTCTTT CAWDRAGDTEAFF
TRBD1 TRBJ1-1 TRBV7-9 . TGTGCCAGCAGCCAAGGGACAGGGGGAAACACTGAAGCTTTCTTT CASSQGTGGNTEAFF
. TRBJ2-2 TRBV28 . TGTGCCAGCGGGTATCGCACCGGGGAGCTGTTTTTT CASGYRTGELFF
. TRBJ1-1 TRBV5-1 . TGCGCCAGCAGCTTGGGGGTCGAGTGGGACACTGAAGCTTTCTTT CASSLGVEWDTEAFF
. TRBJ1-6 TRBV9 . TGTGCCAGCAGCGAGGGGAGCCAGGGTGTTGATTCACCCCTCCACTTT CASSEGSQGVDSPLHF
TRBD1 TRBJ2-7 TRBV5-4 . TGTGCCAGCAGCGACGGACAGGCCTACGAGCAGTACTTC CASSDGQAYEQYF
. TRBJ2-1 TRBV5-4 . TGTGCCAGCAGCTATGCTTCGAGTACTGAGCAGTTCTTC CASSYASSTEQFF
TRBD2 TRBJ2-7 TRBV9 . TGTGCCAGCAGCGCCAAACTAGCGGGCATCTACGAGCAGTACTTC CASSAKLAGIYEQYF
. TRBJ2-5 TRBV6-6 . TGTGCCAGCAGCCGAGGGGGGGGAGAGACCCAGTACTTC CASSRGGGETQYF
TRBD1 TRBJ2-4 TRBV19 . TGTGCCAGTAGTATAGATCGGATGGGAAACCGGGACAGGGGTTTACCGGACATTCAGTACTTC CASSIDRMGNRDRGLPDIQYF
. TRBJ1-2 TRBV6-6 . TGTGCCAGCAGGTCTGTTAACTATGGCTACACCTTC CASRSVNYGYTF
TRBD1 TRBJ2-2 TRBV27 . TGTGCCAGCAGTTTGGACAGGACGAACACCGGGGAGCTGTTTTTT CASSLDRTNTGELFF
. TRBJ2-7 TRBV5-3 . TGTGCCCCGCTTGGGGCCCCGGGCCGAGGATACGAGCAGTACTTC CAPLGAPGRGYEQYF
TRBD2 TRBJ2-5 TRBV9 . TGTGCCAGCAGCGTAGCGGGAGGGGTTCGAGAGACCCAGTACTTC CASSVAGGVRETQYF
. TRBJ2-2 TRBV7-3 . TGTGCCAGCAGCCAACCCGCCGGGGAGCTGTTTTTT CASSQPAGELFF
. TRBJ1-1 TRBV6-5 . TGTGCCAGCAGTTACGCGGGCGGCGGCACTGAAGCTTTCTTT CASSYAGGGTEAFF
TRBD2 TRBJ2-7 TRBV28 . TGTGCCAGCAGTTTTACCCTAGCGGGGCTCTCCTACGAGCAGTACTTC CASSFTLAGLSYEQYF